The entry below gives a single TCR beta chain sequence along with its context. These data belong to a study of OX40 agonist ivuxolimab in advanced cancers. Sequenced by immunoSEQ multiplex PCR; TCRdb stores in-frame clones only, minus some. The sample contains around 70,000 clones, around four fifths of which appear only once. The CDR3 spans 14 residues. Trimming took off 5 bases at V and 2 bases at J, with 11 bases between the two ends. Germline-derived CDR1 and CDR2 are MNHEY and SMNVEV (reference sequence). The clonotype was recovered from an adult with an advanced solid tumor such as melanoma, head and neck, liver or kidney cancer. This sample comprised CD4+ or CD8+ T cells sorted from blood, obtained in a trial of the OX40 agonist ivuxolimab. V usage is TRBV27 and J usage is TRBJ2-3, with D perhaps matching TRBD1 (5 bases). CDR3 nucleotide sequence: TGTGCCAGCAGTCCCAGACAGACCACAGATACGCAGTATTTT. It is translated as CASSPRQTTDTQYF.